These T cell receptor beta chains were read from a single sample in a study of shared clonotypes between healthy human individuals. The protocol was immunoSEQ multiplex PCR, while the TCRdb copy is restricted to in-frame clones and leaves out a portion. Found here are millions of clones, 85% to 95% of them singletons; the top ten hold 0.39%. The sequencing input was naive CD4+ T cells from PBMCs. These receptors came from a man aged 18-30 years in good health. Some clones in this sample may be carry-over from other donors' samples. Each CDR3 is given with its conserved first and last residue. Fields, in order: D gene, clone size, V gene, J gene, CDR3 DNA, CDR3 protein. The D gene is left open where the match is weak. Size is stated for part of the rows, as once, few or many counts, or as a class when the clone is expanded.

NA	NA	TRBV20-1	TRBJ2-5	TGCAGTGCTAGTAAGAAGACCCAGTACTTC	CSASKKTQYF
NA	NA	TRBV18	TRBJ2-3	TGTGCCAGCTCACCAGGTAACCCCGCAGAAGATACGCAGTATTTT	CASSPGNPAEDTQYF
NA	NA	TRBV27	TRBJ1-3	TGTGCCAGCAGTTTGGGGACTGGGGGAAACACCATATATTTT	CASSLGTGGNTIYF
NA	NA	TRBV5-1	TRBJ2-3	TGCGCCAGCAGCTTGTTCCAGGGTAGAACAGATACGCAGTATTTT	CASSLFQGRTDTQYF
NA	NA	TRBV7-3	TRBJ1-4	TGTGCCAGCAGCTTGACTTACGCTAATGAAAAACTGTTTTTT	CASSLTYANEKLFF
TRBD1	NA	TRBV5-1	TRBJ1-1	TGCGCCAGCAGCTTGGATAGGCAGGGGGGCCTGAACACTGAAGCTTTCTTT	CASSLDRQGGLNTEAFF
NA	few	TRBV2	TRBJ1-1	TGTGCCAGCAGTGAAGCGTCTATGAACACTGAAGCTTTCTTT	CASSEASMNTEAFF
NA	once	TRBV12-1	TRBJ2-2	TGTGCCAGCAGCTTTGTGTGGAGCACCGGGGAGCTGTTTTTT	CASSFVWSTGELFF
TRBD1	NA	TRBV19	TRBJ2-7	TGTGCCAGTAGTATAGGTACCGGGACAGGGGGTTTCTACGAGCAGTACTTC	CASSIGTGTGGFYEQYF
NA	few	TRBV5-1	TRBJ1-1	TGCGCCAGCAGTTGGGGGGAGAACACTGAAGCTTTCTTT	CASSWGENTEAFF
NA	NA	TRBV28	TRBJ1-1	TGTGCCAGCAGTAGCTCATGGACGGCTGAAGCTTTCTTT	CASSSSWTAEAFF
TRBD1	once	TRBV19	TRBJ1-1	TGTGCCAGTAGTATAGGACAGGGCCTCGGGACTGAAGCTTTCTTT	CASSIGQGLGTEAFF
NA	NA	TRBV29-1	TRBJ1-4	TGCAGCGTTGACTTTAATGAAAAACTGTTTTTT	CSVDFNEKLFF
NA	once	TRBV2	TRBJ2-1	TGTGCCAGCGGAGGACAGATTTCTAATGAGCAGTTCTTC	CASGGQISNEQFF
NA	NA	TRBV27	TRBJ2-7	TGTGCCAGCGCCGTACAGGGTACCTCCTACGAGCAGTACTTC	CASAVQGTSYEQYF
NA	NA	TRBV6-1	TRBJ2-5	TGTGCCAGCAGCCCGGGGGCGGAGACCCAGTACTTC	CASSPGAETQYF
NA	NA	TRBV28	TRBJ2-1	TGTGCCAGCAGCACTCCGACAGGCCTTGGGGATGAGCAGTTCTTC	CASSTPTGLGDEQFF
TRBD2	once	TRBV9	TRBJ2-5	TGTGCCAGCAGCGGATATAGCGGGAGAGGCCAAGAGACCCAGTACTTC	CASSGYSGRGQETQYF
TRBD1	NA	TRBV30	TRBJ1-6	TGTGCCTCCCCCCAGGGGGGACAGAATAATTCACCCCTCCACTTT	CASPQGGQNNSPLHF
TRBD2	NA	TRBV7-2	TRBJ2-3	TGTGCCAGCAGCCCCGTTCGGGGGGGCAGCACAGATACGCAGTATTTT	CASSPVRGGSTDTQYF
TRBD2	NA	TRBV23-1	TRBJ2-5	TGCGCCAGCAGTCATTGGGGAGGGGAGACCCAGTACTTC	CASSHWGGETQYF
NA	NA	TRBV5-6	TRBJ1-4	TGTGCCAGCAGCTCAGCGAGGCCAGAGGAAAAACTGTTTTTT	CASSSARPEEKLFF
NA	NA	TRBV5-5	TRBJ2-5	TGTGCCAGCAGCTTGGAGGGACAACAAGAGACCCAGTACTTC	CASSLEGQQETQYF
NA	NA	TRBV7-9	TRBJ1-5	TGTGCCAGCAGCTTAATAGCCGATCAGCCCCAGCATTTT	CASSLIADQPQHF
TRBD2	NA	TRBV7-9	TRBJ2-7	TGTGCCAGCACCAGGGGGACTAGCGGGAGGGGTGAGCAGTACTTC	CASTRGTSGRGEQYF
TRBD1	NA	TRBV19	TRBJ2-3	TGTGCCAGTAGGAATCAGGGGGCGACCACAGATACGCAGTATTTT	CASRNQGATTDTQYF
NA	NA	TRBV5-1	TRBJ2-2	TGCGCCAGTACGACAGGGAACACCGGGGAGCTGTTTTTT	CASTTGNTGELFF
NA	NA	TRBV6-6	TRBJ2-7	TGTGCCAGCAGTTACTCGTGGACGGAAAACTACGAGCAGTACTTC	CASSYSWTENYEQYF
TRBD2	once	TRBV4-3	TRBJ2-4	TGCGCCAGCAGCCAGCGTCAGCGCGGGAGGTCGGGCATTCAGTACTTC	CASSQRQRGRSGIQYF
TRBD1	NA	TRBV9	TRBJ1-3	TGTGCCAGCAGCGTAGCGTCGGGACAGGGCAACTCTGGAAACACCATATATTTT	CASSVASGQGNSGNTIYF
NA	NA	TRBV18	TRBJ1-2	TGTGCCAGCTCACCATCACCAGGGGATTATGGCTACACCTTC	CASSPSPGDYGYTF
NA	once	TRBV29-1	TRBJ1-1	TGCAGCGTCGACAGAGGGAACACTGAAGCTTTCTTT	CSVDRGNTEAFF
TRBD2	once	TRBV5-1	TRBJ2-7	TGCGCCAGCAGCCCCACAACTTCCGGGACTAGCAGTCCATACGAGCAGTACTTC	CASSPTTSGTSSPYEQYF
TRBD1	NA	TRBV28	TRBJ2-1	TGTGCCAGCAGTTTTCAGTCCGGGACAGGGTACAATGAGCAGTTCTTC	CASSFQSGTGYNEQFF
NA	NA	TRBV7-6	TRBJ1-1	TGTGCCAGCAGCCTTCCGGGGGGCTTGGACACTGAAGCTTTCTTT	CASSLPGGLDTEAFF
TRBD1	NA	TRBV19	TRBJ1-2	TGTGCCAGTAGTTCTGACAGGGGGAACTATGGCTACACCTTC	CASSSDRGNYGYTF
NA	NA	TRBV6-1	TRBJ2-7	TGTGCCAGCAGTGAGGCCCTAATCTACGAGCAGTACTTC	CASSEALIYEQYF